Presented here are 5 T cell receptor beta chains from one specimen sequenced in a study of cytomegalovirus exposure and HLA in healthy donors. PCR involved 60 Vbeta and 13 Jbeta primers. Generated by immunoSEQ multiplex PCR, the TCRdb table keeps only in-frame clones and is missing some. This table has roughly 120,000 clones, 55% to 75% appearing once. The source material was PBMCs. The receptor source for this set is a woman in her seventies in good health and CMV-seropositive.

Here the CDR3 DNA reads TGTGCCAGCAGCTTACGGGGTTTAAGCGCAGATACGCAGTATTTT. As protein: CASSLRGLSADTQYF. The chain is built from TRBV7-2 and TRBJ2-3, with D possibly being TRBD2 (5 bases). Germline CDR1 SGHTA, CDR2 FQGNSA. V lost 2 bases and J lost 4, with 13 bases in between. This CDR3 region has 15 residues.

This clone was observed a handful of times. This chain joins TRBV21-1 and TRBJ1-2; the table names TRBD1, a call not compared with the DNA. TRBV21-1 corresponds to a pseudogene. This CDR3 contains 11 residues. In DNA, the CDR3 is TGTGCCAGCTTGACAGTGCGAAGCTACACCTTC. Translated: CASLTVRSYTF.

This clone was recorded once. This chain's CDR3 is CASSPDRLRTEAFF. The CDR3 nucleotides are TGTGCCAGCAGCCCGGACAGGTTGCGGACTGAAGCTTTCTTT. V and J are TRBV25-1 and TRBJ1-1, with 7 bases that match TRBD1. V was pared by 6 bases and J by 5 bases, with 9 bases of the junction left unmatched. This CDR3 region has 14 residues. CDR1 MGHDK and CDR2 SYGVNS come from the germline V gene.

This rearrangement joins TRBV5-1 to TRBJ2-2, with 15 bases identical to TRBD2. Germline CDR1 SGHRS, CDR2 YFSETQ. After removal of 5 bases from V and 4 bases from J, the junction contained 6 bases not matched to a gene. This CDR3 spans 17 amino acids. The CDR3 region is CASSWTSGGAGTGELFF. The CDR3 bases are TGCGCCAGCAGTTGGACTAGCGGGGGGGCCGGCACCGGGGAGCTGTTTTTT.

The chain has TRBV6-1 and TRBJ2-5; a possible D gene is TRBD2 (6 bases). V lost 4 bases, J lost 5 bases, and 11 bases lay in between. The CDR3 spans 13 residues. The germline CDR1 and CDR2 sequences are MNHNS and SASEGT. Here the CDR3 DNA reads TGTGCCAGCAGTGTCCCGGCGGGGGAGACCCAGTACTTC. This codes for CASSVPAGETQYF.